This TCR beta chain came from a study of blood T cell repertoires in COVID-19. The repertoire was sequenced with immunoSEQ multiplex PCR; TCRdb's copy has only in-frame clones and lacks some. The table includes over 250,000 clones, more than 70% detected once. Germline lookup yields CDR1 LNHDA and CDR2 SQIVND (reference sequence). There are 13 residues in the CDR3. V was trimmed by 3 bases and J by 8 bases, leaving 13 bases between them. The sample holds one count of this clone. Sequencing was carried out using peripheral blood. The chain combines TRBV19 with TRBJ1-2, with D possibly being TRBD1 (5 bases). The sequence came from a middle-aged woman who had recovered from COVID-19. The CDR3 loop reads CASSIQGSRGYTF. The DNA of the CDR3 is TGTGCCAGTAGTATCCAGGGCTCTCGGGGCTACACCTTC.